A single sample is the source of the 32 T cell receptor beta chains below, sequenced in a study of technical replicates of blood from a handful of donors. Profiling relied on immunoSEQ multiplex PCR, and the TCRdb table lists in-frame clones only, not all of them. The table lists tens of thousands of clones, about 94% of them singletons. The sequenced sample consisted of T cells isolated from PBMCs. These receptors all stem from a human donor in good health.

V usage is TRBV7-8 and J usage is TRBJ2-7, with 7 bases that match TRBD1. The ends lost 7 bases at V and 3 bases at J; junction bases unmatched: 9. The CDR3 consists of 14 residues. Germline CDR1 and CDR2: SGHVS and FQNEAQ. The CDR3 is CASNDAGTDYEQYF. The CDR3 DNA reads as TGTGCCAGCAACGACGCCGGGACAGACTACGAGCAGTACTTC.

The genes are TRBV7-8 and TRBJ1-4, with D unclear. V shed 5 bases and J shed 4 bases, with 17 bases lying between them. There are 16 residues in the CDR3. Germline lookup yields CDR1 SGHVS and CDR2 FQNEAQ. The CDR3 DNA sequence: TGTGCCAGCAGCACACTGAGGTGGGAGGGTAATGAAAAACTGTTTTTT. It translates to CASSTLRWEGNEKLFF.

J is TRBJ1-1 and V is TRBV10-3; TRBD1 might be the D (5 bases). The germline gives CDR1 ENHRY, CDR2 SYGVKD. The CDR3 sequence is 15 residues long. The V gene lost 2 bases and the J gene lost 0 bases, with 10 bases spanning the gap. CDR3 in amino acids: CAISEGREMNTEAFF. In DNA form, the CDR3 reads TGTGCCATCAGTGAGGGCAGGGAAATGAACACTGAAGCTTTCTTT.

The gene calls are TRBV6-1 and TRBJ1-2; 10 bases are a match to TRBD1. The CDR3 contains 14 residues. With 6 bases clipped from V and 3 bases from J, the junction kept 4 bases outside the gene matches. CDR1 and CDR2 (germline): MNHNS, SASEGT. CDR3 DNA sequence: TGTGCCAGCAGAGACAGGGGGCGCGACTATGGCTACACCTTC. It yields the protein CASRDRGRDYGYTF.

This chain joins TRBV19 and TRBJ2-1, with 11 positions matching TRBD2. The CDR3 length is 13 residues. CDR1 and CDR2 from the germline V gene are LNHDA and SQIVND (reference sequence). With 7 bases clipped from V and 5 bases from J, the junction kept 1 base outside the gene matches. The DNA of the CDR3 is TGTGCCAGTAAGACTAGCGGGAACAATGAGCAGTTCTTC. Protein: CASKTSGNNEQFF.

This clone appeared once. V usage is TRBV19 and J usage is TRBJ2-7; 8 nucleotides line up with TRBD2. V trimming: 1 base; J trimming: 3 bases; junction bases outside the gene matches: 8. CDR3 length: 16 residues. CDR1 is LNHDA and CDR2 is SQIVND in the germline V gene (reference sequence). CDR3 bases: TGTGCCAGTAGTATAGGGACTAGCCCTACCTTCTACGAGCAGTACTTC. Its protein is CASSIGTSPTFYEQYF.

This clone has a single count. This chain joins TRBV19 and TRBJ1-1; 7 bases fit TRBD1. Germline assignment: CDR1 LNHDA and CDR2 SQIVND (reference sequence). V lost 2 bases, J lost 0 bases, and 21 bases stayed unmatched. The CDR3 loop spans 21 amino acids. CDR3 protein: CASSIKILGTAVTSMNTEAFF. In DNA, the CDR3 is TGTGCCAGTAGTATAAAAATTCTGGGGACAGCAGTAACCAGCATGAACACTGAAGCTTTCTTT.

The gene calls are TRBV5-6 and TRBJ2-3, with 8 positions matching TRBD1. The germline V gene encodes CDR1 SGHDT and CDR2 YYEEEE. V gave up 1 base and J gave up 3 bases; unmatched junction bases: 13. This CDR3 has 18 amino acids. The CDR3, as DNA: TGTGCCAGCAGCTTGTCTGGACAGGGTCCCCTAGGGACAGATACGCAGTATTTT. Translation: CASSLSGQGPLGTDTQYF.

The rearrangement links TRBV6-5 to TRBJ1-5; D not certain. V lost 8 bases and J lost 0, with 8 bases in between. Germline V CDR1 and CDR2: MNHEY, SVGAGI. This CDR3 is 13 amino acids long. CDR3 sequence (DNA): TGTGCCAGCGGTTTTTATAGCAATCAGCCCCAGCATTTT. This gives the protein CASGFYSNQPQHF.

This chain uses TRBV4-3 with TRBJ1-1, with D uncertain. The ends were cut back, 4 bases at V and 0 bases at J, with 18 bases in the middle. The CDR3 sequence is 17 residues long. Germline CDR1 and CDR2: LGHNA and YSLEER. The CDR3 loop reads CASSPHLGGVMNTEAFF. As DNA, the CDR3 is TGCGCCAGCAGCCCCCACTTGGGAGGCGTCATGAACACTGAAGCTTTCTTT.

The V call is TRBV5-6, the J call TRBJ2-1; 10 bases line up with TRBD1. V lost 1 base and J lost 9; bases outside the gene matches: 7. CDR3 length: 15 amino acids. CDR1 is SGHDT and CDR2 is YYEEEE in the germline V gene. The CDR3 nucleotides are TGTGCCAGCAGCTTGCTAGACCGGGACAGGGGTGAGCAGTTCTTC. This translates into CASSLLDRDRGEQFF.

The V call is TRBV14, the J call TRBJ2-2; 11 bases agree with TRBD1. There are 15 residues in the CDR3. Germline assignment: CDR1 SGHDN and CDR2 FVKESK. Trimming removed 4 bases from V and 5 bases from J; junction bases left unmatched: 3. The DNA of the CDR3 is TGTGCCAGCAGCCTGGGACAGGGGGGTACCGGGGAGCTGTTTTTT. Its protein is CASSLGQGGTGELFF. Looking up the rest from reference TRBV14 and TRBJ2-2 gives the full variable domain: EAGVTQFPSHSVIEKGQTVTLRCDPISGHDNLYWYRRVMGKEIKFLLHFVKESKQDESGMPNNRFLAERTGGTYSTLKVQPAELEDSGVYFCASSLGQGGTGELFFGEGSRLTVL.

V usage is TRBV7-9 and J usage is TRBJ1-1, with D unclear. Germline V gene data show CDR1 as SEHNR and CDR2 as FQNEAQ (reference sequence). Trimming shortened V by 1 base and J by 4 bases, and 13 bases separated the two germline ends. CDR3 size: 15 residues. The CDR3 spells CASSLGPLGSTEAFF. CDR3 in DNA: TGTGCCAGCAGCTTAGGGCCCTTGGGGAGCACTGAAGCTTTCTTT.

The V gene is TRBV13, the J gene TRBJ2-1, with TRBD1 identical over 7 bases. The CDR3 has 11 residues. Unmatched junction bases numbered 2, after V lost 5 bases and J lost 10 bases. CDR1 and CDR2 (germline): PRHDT, FYEKMQ (reference sequence). CDR3 nucleotide sequence: TGTGCCAGCAGCCAGGACAGGGAGCAGTTCTTC. Amino acid sequence: CASSQDREQFF. The full variable domain, in which reference TRBV13 and TRBJ2-1 provide the parts outside the CDR3, is AAGVIQSPRHLIKEKRETATLKCYPIPRHDTVYWYQQGPGQDPQFLISFYEKMQSDKGSIPDRFSAQQFSDYHSELNMSSLELGDSALYFCASSQDREQFFGPGTRLTVL.

This sequence joins TRBV19 and TRBJ2-1, with TRBD2 matching 8 bases. This CDR3 comprises 16 residues. The trim removed 7 bases at V and 4 bases at J, leaving 12 bases unmatched. Germline values: CDR1 LNHDA, CDR2 SQIVND (reference sequence). CDR3 DNA sequence: TGTGCCAGTAATTCCCTGGGGACGGGAGGGTACAATGAGCAGTTCTTC. Protein: CASNSLGTGGYNEQFF.

The genes are TRBV20-1 and TRBJ1-1; D may be TRBD1 (5 bases). The V and J ends lost 5 bases and 11 bases respectively, with 15 bases between them. Germline-derived CDR1 and CDR2 are DFQATT and SNEGSKA (reference sequence). This CDR3 contains 11 residues. DNA for the CDR3: TGCAGTGCTCTCACGACAGTCCCGGCTTTCTTT. The encoded protein is CSALTTVPAFF.

On this clone: The junction departs from germline at one end; a sequencing error may be responsible. The chain combines TRBV7-7 with TRBJ2-5, with D possibly matching TRBD1 (6 bases). The CDR3 is made up of 15 amino acids. Germline CDR1 and CDR2: SSHAT and FNYEAQ (reference sequence). The CDR3: CASSRIYRAGETQYF. In DNA, the CDR3 is TGTGCTAGCAGCCGTATCTACAGGGCTGGAGAGACCCAGTACTTC.

CDR3 nucleotides: TGTGCCAGCATTACGGGGAGGGGTGATAAGAACACTGAAGCTTTCTTT. Protein sequence: CASITGRGDKNTEAFF. The chain joins TRBV21-1 to TRBJ1-1. TRBV21-1 is given as a pseudogene. The CDR3 totals 16 residues.

The genes are TRBV2 and TRBJ2-1; the match to TRBD2 covers 8 bases. Losses at the gene ends were 5 bases for V and 0 bases for J; bases not matched to a gene: 6. The CDR3 has 16 residues. Germline loops: CDR1 SNHLY, CDR2 FYNNEI. CDR3 in amino acids: CASSTQRESSYNEQFF. The CDR3 region has the DNA TGTGCCAGCAGTACTCAGCGGGAGAGCTCCTACAATGAGCAGTTCTTC.

This chain connects TRBV11-3 to TRBJ2-1, with TRBD2 identical over 10 bases. The CDR3 loop spans 15 amino acids. Germline V CDR1 and CDR2: SGHNT, YENEEA. V shed 5 bases, J shed 3 bases, and the junction held 4 bases outside the gene matches. DNA for the CDR3: TGTGCCAGCAGCCTAGGACTAGCGGTCTACAATGAGCAGTTCTTC. Amino acid sequence: CASSLGLAVYNEQFF.

The V and J genes are TRBV2 and TRBJ2-1, with 11 bases matching TRBD2. This CDR3 has 15 amino acids. Germline loops: CDR1 SNHLY, CDR2 FYNNEI. The ends lost 8 bases at V and 4 bases at J; junction bases unmatched: 7. CDR3 amino acids: CASVLGTSGYNEQFF. For the CDR3, the DNA is TGTGCCAGCGTACTAGGGACTAGCGGATACAATGAGCAGTTCTTC.

This clone was seen only once. The gene calls are TRBV10-1 and TRBJ1-1; D might be TRBD1 (5 bases). The ends were cut back, 5 bases at V and 3 bases at J, with 7 bases in the middle. This CDR3 spans 12 amino acids. Germline V gene data show CDR1 as WNHNN and CDR2 as SYGVQD (reference sequence). The CDR3 sequence: CASSRGDTEAFF. The CDR3 region has the DNA TGCGCCAGCAGTCGGGGGGACACTGAAGCTTTCTTT.

The chain links TRBV29-1 to TRBJ1-1; TRBD1 might be the D (5 bases). The CDR3 runs 15 residues. The germline V gene encodes CDR1 SQVTM and CDR2 ANQGSEA. The germline V and J ends were trimmed by 0 bases and 5 bases, with 16 bases remaining between them. As DNA, the CDR3 is TGCAGCGTTGAAGATCTGACAAGGGGAAGGACTGAAGCTTTCTTT. Translating gives CSVEDLTRGRTEAFF.

This sequence joins TRBV30 and TRBJ1-1; D may be TRBD1 (6 bases). Germline CDR1 is GTSNPN and CDR2 is SVGIG (reference sequence). The CDR3 is 13 residues long. Trimming removed 5 bases at V and 5 bases at J, with 15 bases between. The CDR3 coding sequence is TGTGCCTGGCAAGGGGGGGTCGGGACTGAAGCTTTCTTT. It codes for CAWQGGVGTEAFF. The full variable domain, rest sourced from reference TRBV30 and TRBJ1-1, is SQTIHQWPATLVQPVGSPLSLECTVEGTSNPNLYWYRQAAGRGLQLLFYSVGIGQISSEVPQNLSASRPQDRQFILSSKKLLLSDSGFYLCAWQGGVGTEAFFGQGTRLTVV.

The chain links TRBV5-1 to TRBJ2-1; D perhaps matches TRBD2 (6 bases). V gave up 7 bases and J gave up 0 bases, with 23 bases separating them. Germline V gives CDR1 SGHRS, CDR2 YFSETQ. This CDR3 is built from 18 residues. The CDR3 nucleotides are TGCGCCAGCTCCGGGACTTCCCTATCGGAGAGCTCCTACAATGAGCAGTTCTTC. Amino acid sequence: CASSGTSLSESSYNEQFF.

This clone was observed once. The chain carries TRBV10-3 and TRBJ1-1; TRBD1 agrees at 9 bases. This CDR3 spans 15 amino acids. Losses at the gene ends were 6 bases for V and 0 bases for J; bases not matched to a gene: 5. CDR1 is ENHRY and CDR2 is SYGVKD in the germline V gene. The DNA for the CDR3 is TGTGCCATCAGCCCGGACAGGGGTATGAACACTGAAGCTTTCTTT. Translated: CAISPDRGMNTEAFF.

This clone occurred once. The chain is built from TRBV29-1 and TRBJ2-5; the D gene is possibly TRBD1 (6 bases). The CDR3 runs 13 residues. Trimming took 4 bases from V and 2 from J, leaving 11 bases between them. Germline CDR1 is SQVTM and CDR2 is ANQGSEA. The CDR3 sequence is CSVARGTQETQYF. The CDR3 bases are TGCAGCGTTGCAAGGGGGACACAAGAGACCCAGTACTTC.

This clone was counted a few times. This chain uses TRBV5-6 with TRBJ2-2; a possible D gene is TRBD2 (6 bases). Trimming took 0 bases from V and 4 from J, leaving 16 bases between them. From germline, CDR1 is SGHDT and CDR2 YYEEEE. The length of the CDR3 is 17 residues. CDR3 DNA sequence: TGTGCCAGCAGCTTGGTTTGGAGTGTGGGACTCACCGGGGAGCTGTTTTTT. As protein: CASSLVWSVGLTGELFF.

The rearrangement joins TRBV7-9 to TRBJ2-1; D is unclear. The germline V gene encodes CDR1 SEHNR and CDR2 FQNEAQ (reference sequence). Trimming removed 6 bases at V and 4 bases at J, with 4 bases between. The CDR3 is 11 amino acids. CDR3 nucleotides: TGTGCCAGCAGTGAGTACAATGAGCAGTTCTTC. The encoded protein is CASSEYNEQFF.

The chain employs TRBV11-1 and TRBJ1-2, with 10 nucleotides matching TRBD1. V lost 5 bases and J lost 0; bases outside the gene matches: 6. Germline V gives CDR1 SGHAT, CDR2 FQDESV (reference sequence). CDR3 length: 16 amino acids. CDR3 sequence reads: CASSPGTGATNYGYTF. The CDR3 DNA follows: TGTGCCAGCAGCCCCGGGACAGGGGCTACTAACTATGGCTACACCTTC.

The genes are TRBV14 and TRBJ2-7, with 7 bases fitting TRBD1. This CDR3 region has 16 residues. The junction had 12 bases not matched to a gene; V was cut back by 3 bases and J by 4 bases. The germline gives CDR1 SGHDN, CDR2 FVKESK. CDR3 nucleotide sequence: TGTGCCAGCAGCCAGGCACGAGGACAGGTGACTTACGAGCAGTACTTC. Protein product: CASSQARGQVTYEQYF. Together with reference TRBV14 and TRBJ2-7, the CDR3 gives the full variable domain: EAGVTQFPSHSVIEKGQTVTLRCDPISGHDNLYWYRRVMGKEIKFLLHFVKESKQDESGMPNNRFLAERTGGTYSTLKVQPAELEDSGVYFCASSQARGQVTYEQYFGPGTRLTVT.

The chain recombines TRBV7-9 with TRBJ2-5, with TRBD1 identical over 7 bases. V lost 1 base and J lost 2; bases outside the gene matches: 4. This CDR3 comprises 15 residues. Germline V CDR1 and CDR2: SEHNR, FQNEAQ (reference sequence). The DNA for the CDR3 is TGTGCCAGCAGCTTAGGGGGACAGTCGCAAGAGACCCAGTACTTC. Residues: CASSLGGQSQETQYF. The variable domain in full, with the rest retrieved from reference TRBV7-9 and TRBJ2-5, is DTGVSQNPRHKITKRGQNVTFRCDPISEHNRLYWYRQTLGQGPEFLTYFQNEAQLEKSRLLSDRFSAERPKGSFSTLEIQRTEQGDSAMYLCASSLGGQSQETQYFGPGTRLLVL.